A single TCR beta chain is shown here with its context. It has no known antigen specificity. Base qualities are missing; no much larger clone stands one base away. Peripheral blood CD8+ and CD4+ T cells from healthy donors, Susac syndrome patients and multiple sclerosis patients were profiled using high-throughput TCR beta sequencing. Susac syndrome patients met recently defined diagnostic criteria for definite or probable disease. Bulk CD8+ and CD4+ T cells were purified magnetically by negative isolation, whereas CD8+ TEMRA cells were enriched by FACS. Blood was collected in EDTA tubes and processed within 24 hours, with PBMCs isolated through density gradient centrifugation. PBMCs intended for TCR sequencing were cryopreserved in liquid nitrogen and thawed later in a water bath at 37 degrees C. Purity of sorted or isolated CD4+, CD8+ and CD8+ TEMRA cells was at least 90%. RNA was extracted using the RNeasy kit, and about 0.45 to 1 ug of the RNA was reverse transcribed with random hexamers. The immunoSEQ multiplex PCR assay, covering 54 Vbeta and 13 Jbeta segments, was used to amplify TCR beta CDR3 regions. Bias from PCR amplification was corrected by using a synthetic template baseline for primer optimization and for computational correction. From the authors' description of their analysis: Reads were annotated to V, D and J genes according to IMGT and were analyzed with immunoSEQ Analyzer, with only productive sequences retained. Clonality was computed as one minus Shannon entropy normalized by log2 of the number of productive unique sequences. For each patient and control, public and private clones were evaluated within the 100 most prevalent clones. Clones were defined as Susac-specific if absent from the healthy and MS cohorts, from around 1,000 published viral clones and from other ImmuneACCESS disease sequences. TCRdb cleaned the public reads at Q25 with fastp, built clones with MiXCR and kept in-frame beta chains. CDR3 protein sequences are deduplicated, and each keeps its most common genes and DNA. These V and J calls rely on TCRdb rather than the paper's analysis. For this sample there are 160,000 or so distinct CDR3 sequences; around 95% appear just once. The ten largest clonotypes hold roughly 0.16% of the sample.

This sample is part of a study of CD8 T cells in Susac syndrome (dated 2019 in TCRdb). For the study in its entirety: Of the Susac syndrome patients who were sequenced, 8 or 9 were in clinical remission while about six had clinically active disease. Susac syndrome patients were therapy-naive, on corticosteroids (some also receiving IVIg), or on IVIg alone at blood withdrawal. The study used repertoire sequencing to test whether antigen drove CD8+ T cell activation and differentiation in Susac syndrome. What the research found in general, with its limitations: No clonal expansion was detected in the CD4+ T cell repertoire of Susac syndrome patients. The TCR sequencing and HLA analysis was acknowledged to have included a relatively small number of individuals.

Taken from the germline V gene, the CDR1 and CDR2 loops are MGHDK and SYGVNS. The CDR3 has 16 amino acids, counting the end cysteine and phenylalanine. The retained sequence is limited to the CDR3, 48 bases, with the frame set at the first base. At the junction V is shortened by 2 bases and J by 7 bases, with 17 bases in between. The chain was built from TRBV25-1 and TRBJ1-4, with the D segment identity uncertain. The source of this sequence is a human donor with Susac syndrome. Sequenced input: CD4+ T cells from PBMCs. For the CDR3, the sequence is CASSEGSTRHLEKLFF. The nucleotide sequence is TGTGCCAGCAGTGAAGGGTCCACCAGGCATCTTGAAAAACTGTTTTTT.